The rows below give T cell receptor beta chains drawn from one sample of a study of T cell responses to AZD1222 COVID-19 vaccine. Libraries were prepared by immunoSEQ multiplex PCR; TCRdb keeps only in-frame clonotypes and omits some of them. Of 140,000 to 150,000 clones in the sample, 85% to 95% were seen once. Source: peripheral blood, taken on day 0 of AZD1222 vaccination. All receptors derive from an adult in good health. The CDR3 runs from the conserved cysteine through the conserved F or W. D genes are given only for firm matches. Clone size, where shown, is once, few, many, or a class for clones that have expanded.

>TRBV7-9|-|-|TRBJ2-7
TGTGCCAGCAGCTTAGCGCTCGCAGGAGCCCGGCTCGAGCAGTACTTC
CASSLALAGARLEQYF
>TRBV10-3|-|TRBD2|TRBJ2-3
TGTGCCATCAGTGAGTCAGGCCTTAGCGGGGATACGCAGTATTTT
CAISESGLSGDTQYF
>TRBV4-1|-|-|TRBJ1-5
TGCGCCAGCAGCCAAGGGCCCGGCGACGCGGGTCAGCCCCAGCATTTT
CASSQGPGDAGQPQHF
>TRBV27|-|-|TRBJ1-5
TGTGCCAGCAGCTTGTTTGGGGGCCCCAATCAGCCCCAGCATTTT
CASSLFGGPNQPQHF
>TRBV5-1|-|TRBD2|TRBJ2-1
TGCGCCAGCAGCTCCGGGACTAGCGGGGGCAATGAGCAGTTCTTC
CASSSGTSGGNEQFF
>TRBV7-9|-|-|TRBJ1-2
TGTGCCAGCAGCTTAGGGAGCCTTGGCTACACCTTC
CASSLGSLGYTF
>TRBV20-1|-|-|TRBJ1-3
TGCAGTGCTAGTAGGGGGGCAGGAAACACCATATATTTT
CSASRGAGNTIYF
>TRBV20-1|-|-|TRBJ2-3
TGCAGTGCTAGTTTTCCTATCGACACAGATACGCAGTATTTT
CSASFPIDTDTQYF
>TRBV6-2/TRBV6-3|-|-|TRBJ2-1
TGTGCCAGCAGCAACACCAATGAGCAGTTCTTC
CASSNTNEQFF
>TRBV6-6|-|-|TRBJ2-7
TGTGCCAGCAGTTTCTTGTATGGCTACGAGCAGTACTTC
CASSFLYGYEQYF
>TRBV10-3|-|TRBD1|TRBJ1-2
TGTGCCATCAGGGGACAGGGACGGGTGGGTGGCTACACCTTC
CAIRGQGRVGGYTF
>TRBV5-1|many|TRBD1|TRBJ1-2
TGCGCCAGCAGCTCCGGGACAGGGGTCCCCTCTAGGGGCTACACCTTC
CASSSGTGVPSRGYTF
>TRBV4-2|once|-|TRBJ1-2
TGTGCCAGCAGCCAAAGGGAGATCGGCTACACCTTC
CASSQREIGYTF
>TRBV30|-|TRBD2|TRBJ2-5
TGTGCCTGGAGTTGGCTAGCGGGAGGGCGAGGGGAGACCCAGTACTTC
CAWSWLAGGRGETQYF
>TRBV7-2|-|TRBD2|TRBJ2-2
TGTGCCAGCAGCCCCGTCGGACTAGCGGGGGGGACCGGGGAGCTGTTTTTT
CASSPVGLAGGTGELFF
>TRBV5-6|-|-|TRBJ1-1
TGTGCCAGCAGCTTCGACCCCCGAAACACTGAAGCTTTCTTT
CASSFDPRNTEAFF
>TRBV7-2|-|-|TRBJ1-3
TGTGCCAGCAGCCCGGGCGGAGGGGTCTCTGGAAACACCATATATTTT
CASSPGGGVSGNTIYF
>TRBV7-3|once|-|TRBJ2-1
TGTGCCAGCAGCCCCGCGAGCAGTGGCGATGAGCAGTTCTTC
CASSPASSGDEQFF
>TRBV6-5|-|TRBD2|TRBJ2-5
TGTGCCGGCGGGAGGAAGGAGACCCAGTACTTC
CAGGRKETQYF
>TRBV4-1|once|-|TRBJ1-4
TGCGCCAGCAGCCAAGATAGAAACAGGGTCAATGAAAAACTGTTTTTT
CASSQDRNRVNEKLFF
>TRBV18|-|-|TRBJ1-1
TGTGCCAGCTCACCTAACCCGAACACTGAAGCTTTCTTT
CASSPNPNTEAFF
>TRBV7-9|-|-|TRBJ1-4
TGTGCCAGCAGCGACGGATACCTTAATGAAAAACTGTTTTTT
CASSDGYLNEKLFF
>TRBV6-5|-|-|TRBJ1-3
TGTGCCAGCAGTTCCTCCCGGGATGGAAACACCATATATTTT
CASSSSRDGNTIYF
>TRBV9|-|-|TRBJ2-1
TGTGCCAGCAGCGCTAATTTTTTGGGGGTCTCCTACAATGAGCAGTTCTTC
CASSANFLGVSYNEQFF
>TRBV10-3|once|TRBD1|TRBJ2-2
TGTGCCATCAGCAGGGACAGGGGGGCGAACACCGGGGAGCTGTTTTTT
CAISRDRGANTGELFF
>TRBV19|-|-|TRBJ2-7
TGTGCCAGTAGTATTCACTCCGGTCAGGGGCCCCTCGTCGAGCAGTACTTC
CASSIHSGQGPLVEQYF
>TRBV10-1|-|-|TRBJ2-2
TGCGCCAGCAGTGAGGCCCTTTGGGCCGGGGAGCTGTTTTTT
CASSEALWAGELFF
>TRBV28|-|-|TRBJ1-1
TGTGCCAGCAGGGGATCTTGGGGCCTGAACACTGAAGCTTTCTTT
CASRGSWGLNTEAFF
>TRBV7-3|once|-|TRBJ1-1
TGTGCCAGCAGCTTAACGACGGTAGGGAACACTGAAGCTTTCTTT
CASSLTTVGNTEAFF
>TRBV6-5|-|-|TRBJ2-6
TGTGCCAGCAGGTCGGCGGCTGGGGCCAACGTCCTGACTTTC
CASRSAAGANVLTF
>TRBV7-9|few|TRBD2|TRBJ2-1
TGTGCCAGCAGCTTAGGACTAGCGGGAAACTACAATGAGCAGTTCTTC
CASSLGLAGNYNEQFF
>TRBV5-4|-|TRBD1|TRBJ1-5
TGTGCCAGCAGCCCTACCGGACAGGGCGAGGCTCAGCCCCAGCATTTT
CASSPTGQGEAQPQHF
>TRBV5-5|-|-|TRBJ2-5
TGTGCCAGCAGCTTGGGCCGACAAGAGACCCAGTACTTC
CASSLGRQETQYF
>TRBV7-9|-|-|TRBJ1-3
TGTGCCAGCAGCCCAATTACGGGGAGCTCTGGAAACACCATATATTTT
CASSPITGSSGNTIYF
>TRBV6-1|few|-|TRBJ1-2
TGTGCCAGCAGTGAGGCGAGCCCCGAATATGGCTACACCTTC
CASSEASPEYGYTF
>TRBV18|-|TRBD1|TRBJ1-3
TGTGCCAGCTCACGGGCGACAGGGAGCTCTGGAAACACCATATATTTT
CASSRATGSSGNTIYF
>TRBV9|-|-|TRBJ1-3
TGTGCCAGCAGCGCCCGGGATTTCACTGGAAACACCATATATTTT
CASSARDFTGNTIYF
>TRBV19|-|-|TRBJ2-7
TGTGCCAGTAGTGGGGAAAGGGATCCCTACGAGCAGTACTTC
CASSGERDPYEQYF
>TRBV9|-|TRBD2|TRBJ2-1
TGTGCCAGCAGCGTAGCGGCTAGCGGGAGATTCAATGAGCAGTTCTTC
CASSVAASGRFNEQFF
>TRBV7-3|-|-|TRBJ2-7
TGTGCCAGCAGCCTGGGCAGGGGCCACGAGCAGTACTTC
CASSLGRGHEQYF
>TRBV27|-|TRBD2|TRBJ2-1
TGTGCCAGCAGTTTATCCGGGCTAGCGGGGGCCAATGAGCAGTTCTTC
CASSLSGLAGANEQFF
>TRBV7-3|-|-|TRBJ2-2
TGTGCCAGCAGCTTAACGTTTGCCGCAAGCGGGGAGCTGTTTTTT
CASSLTFAASGELFF
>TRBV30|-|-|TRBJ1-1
TGTGCCTGGAGTGGGGGGGGCGGCACTGAAGCTTTCTTT
CAWSGGGGTEAFF
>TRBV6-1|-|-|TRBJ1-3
TGTGCCAGCAGTGAACTCGGAAACACCATATATTTT
CASSELGNTIYF
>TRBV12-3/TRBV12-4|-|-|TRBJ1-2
TGTGCCAGCAGCCCACAGACGTTGTATGGCTACACCTTC
CASSPQTLYGYTF
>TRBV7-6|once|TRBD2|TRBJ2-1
TGTGCCAGCAGCTTAATCAGCGGGGGGGTAAATGAGCAGTTCTTC
CASSLISGGVNEQFF
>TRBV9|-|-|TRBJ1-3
TGTGCCAGCAGCGTTAGTGCGGCAGGGCTGGGTCCGGAAGGAAACACCATATATTTT
CASSVSAAGLGPEGNTIYF
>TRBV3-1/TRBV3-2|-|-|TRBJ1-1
TGTGCCAGCAGCCTCCCAGGGTCCTACACTGAAGCTTTCTTT
CASSLPGSYTEAFF
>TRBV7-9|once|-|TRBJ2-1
TGTGCCAGCACGGGCAGGGTAGGCTACAATGAGCAGTTCTTC
CASTGRVGYNEQFF
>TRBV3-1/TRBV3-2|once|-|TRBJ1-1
TGTGCCAGCAGCCTTAACGGGGCAGGGGACACTGAAGCTTTCTTT
CASSLNGAGDTEAFF
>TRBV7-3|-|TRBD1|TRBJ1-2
TGTGCCAGCAGCCTTAAGCCGGGACAGGGGAGCTATGGCTACACCTTC
CASSLKPGQGSYGYTF
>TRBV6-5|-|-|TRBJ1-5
TGTGCCAGCATGCCCTGGGGGATCAATCAGCCCCAGCATTTT
CASMPWGINQPQHF
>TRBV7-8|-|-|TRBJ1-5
TGTGCCAGCAGCTTAGACCTTGGGCCCCAGCATTTT
CASSLDLGPQHF
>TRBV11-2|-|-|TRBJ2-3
TGTGCCAGCAACCCCTACGGGGCAGATACGCAGTATTTT
CASNPYGADTQYF
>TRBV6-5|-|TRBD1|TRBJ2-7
TGTGCCAGCAGTTCCGGGACAGGGGACCGATGGCGCGAGCAGTACTTC
CASSSGTGDRWREQYF
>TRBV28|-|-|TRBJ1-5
TGTGCCAGCAGTTTCGGTAATCAGCCCCAGCATTTT
CASSFGNQPQHF
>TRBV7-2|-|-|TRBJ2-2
TGTGCCAGCAGCTGGACAGCAACGAACACCGGGGAGCTGTTTTTT
CASSWTATNTGELFF
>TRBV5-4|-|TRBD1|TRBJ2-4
TGTGCCAGCAGCCTTCCCAGACAGGGAGAAAACATTCAGTACTTC
CASSLPRQGENIQYF
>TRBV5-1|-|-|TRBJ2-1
TGCGCCAGCAGCCCCGTACTAGCCTCCTACAATGAGCAGTTCTTC
CASSPVLASYNEQFF
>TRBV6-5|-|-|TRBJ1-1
TGTGCCAGCAGGTCCGGACAGATGAACACTGAAGCTTTCTTT
CASRSGQMNTEAFF